This T cell receptor (beta chain) was identified in a study of shared clonotypes between healthy human individuals (dated by TCRdb to 2018 to 2020). Regarding the research as a whole: The cohort included three men and a couple of women between 18 and 49 years of age. The study deeply sequenced blood TCR repertoires of five healthy adults to estimate repertoire size and the extent of clonotype sharing between individuals. Libraries were prepared and TCR repertoires were sequenced by different laboratories using diverse techniques, in order to increase sequencing depth and limit assay-specific biases. Leukapheresis yielded between about 0.85 and 10 billion PBMCs per donor.

The CDR3 runs 13 amino acids, cysteine and phenylalanine included. The read is trimmed to its CDR3 DNA, 39 bases read in frame from base 1. Trimming costs V 7 bases and J 4 bases, and their ends lie 13 bases apart. The germline V gene supplies CDR1 MDHEN and CDR2 SYDVKM. The donors were healthy, HIV-negative adults with no recently reported acute infections or vaccinations. Every donor was a Caucasian adult residing in Nashville, Tennessee, USA. For unsorted samples, about 90 million PBMCs were counted, and genomic DNA was extracted using the QIAamp DNA Blood Mini kit. Blood was obtained by leukapheresis, after which PBMCs were separated by Ficoll-Histopaque density gradient centrifugation and cryopreserved in liquid nitrogen vapor phase. Using the deep immunoSEQ assay, TCR CDR3 regions were amplified from genomic DNA by multiplex PCR. For each cell subset, the extracted genomic DNA was distributed evenly across all wells of several immunoSEQ 96-well plates, and each plate served as one replicate. For unsorted PBMC, 300 ng of genomic DNA, equivalent to around 30,000 T cell genomes, went into each replicate PCR. Genomic DNA from unsorted PBMC was sequenced over ten immunoSEQ deep assay plates. Purified libraries were quantified with a Qubit 3.0 fluorometer, sized on a Bioanalyzer 2100, and re-quantified with the KAPA Library Quantification kit. Every immunoSEQ 96-well plate was sequenced on a dedicated single-read 150-cycle Illumina NextSeq 550 flow cell. The study's own analysis went as follows. Because the immunoSEQ output held only junctional sequences and lacked quality scores, the filtering could not match the filtering applied to full-length reads. Sequences were annotated with PyIR, a Python wrapper for IgBLAST v1.9, and V/J genes and CDR3 were assigned using IMGT germline references. Any read was removed if the V/J assignment was weak (E-value above 1e-6), the CDR3 was missing, or the read contained stop codons, out-of-frame junctions, or ambiguous translated residues. V3J clonotypes were defined as sequences sharing the same inferred V gene, J gene, and CDR3 amino acid sequence. The percentage overlap between two repertoires was calculated by dividing the number of shared unique clonotypes by the size of the smaller repertoire. Three approaches were used to assess repertoire richness: RTK rarefaction, the Chao1 estimator, and Recon v2.1 estimates of unobserved clonotypes. The table comes from immuneACCESS by way of TCRdb, which keeps in-frame sequences with V and J called. Part of the clones is missing from these tables; in studies checked, under half for an unresolved V gene and the rest for unknown reasons. The V and J calls and clone size were taken over from that table, and D and trimming were inferred from the DNA. The sample profile shows about 600,000 clones; around three quarters of them were found once. Of the sample, around 13% falls within the top ten clones.

What the research found in general, with its limitations: Based on pairwise subsampling, the degree of clonotype sharing among donors was expected to be affected by sequencing depth. Because the study included only a small number of donors, the genetic and exposure-history diversity represented was limited. Sampling was limited to blood, and TCR repertoires in tissue likely differ from TCR repertoires in blood.

Notes on this clone: Its antigen has not been determined. Base qualities are not recorded, but no much larger clone differs from it by a single base.

The clonotype was recovered from a woman aged 40 to 55 in good health. Some clones in this sample may be carry-over from other donors' samples. Recombination joined TRBV28 with TRBJ2-5; the D gene is perhaps TRBD1, from 5 matching bases. The specimen was PBMCs. The nucleotide sequence is TGTGCCAGCAAAGGGGCAGGGTTAGAGACCCAGTACTTC. The encoded protein is CASKGAGLETQYF.